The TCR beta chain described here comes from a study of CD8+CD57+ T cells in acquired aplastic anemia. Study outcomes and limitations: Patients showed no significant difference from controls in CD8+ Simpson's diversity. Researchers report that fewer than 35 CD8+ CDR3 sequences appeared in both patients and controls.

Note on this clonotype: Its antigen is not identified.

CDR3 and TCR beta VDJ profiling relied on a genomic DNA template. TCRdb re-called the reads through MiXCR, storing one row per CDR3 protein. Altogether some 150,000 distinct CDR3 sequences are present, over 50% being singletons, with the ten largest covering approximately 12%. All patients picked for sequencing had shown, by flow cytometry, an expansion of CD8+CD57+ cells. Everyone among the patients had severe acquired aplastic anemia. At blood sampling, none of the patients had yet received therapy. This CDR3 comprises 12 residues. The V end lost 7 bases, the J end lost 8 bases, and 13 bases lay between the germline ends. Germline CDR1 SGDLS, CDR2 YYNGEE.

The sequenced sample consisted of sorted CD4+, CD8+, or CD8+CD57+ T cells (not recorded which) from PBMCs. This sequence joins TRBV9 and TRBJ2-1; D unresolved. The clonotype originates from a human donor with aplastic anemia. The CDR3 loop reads CASRNQVDEQFF. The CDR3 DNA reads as TGTGCCAGCCGTAACCAGGTGGATGAGCAGTTCTTC.